Shown below are 19 T cell receptor beta chains from a single sample sequenced in a study of T cell responses to AZD1222 COVID-19 vaccine. Sequenced by immunoSEQ multiplex PCR; TCRdb stores in-frame clones only, minus some. The sample includes 100,000 to 120,000 clones, about 87% of them seen just once. The specimen comprised peripheral blood, sampled on day 0 of AZD1222 vaccination. These receptors were collected from an adult in good health.

V is TRBV19 and J is TRBJ1-2, with a weak D call TRBD1 (5 bases). There are 15 residues in the CDR3. Trimming stripped 3 bases from V and 2 bases from J, with 13 bases between. The germline V gene has CDR1 LNHDA and CDR2 SQIVND (reference sequence). CDR3 nucleotides: TGTGCCAGTAGTATGGCCCGGGACGGAAACTATGGCTACACCTTC. Translating it yields CASSMARDGNYGYTF.

The CDR3 spells CASKPFRGPQGYTF. The CDR3 nucleotides read TGTGCCAGCAAGCCCTTTAGGGGACCCCAGGGCTACACCTTC. The rearrangement links TRBV11-2 to TRBJ1-2, with D perhaps matching TRBD1 (5 bases). Between the trimmed V and J ends, which lost 7 bases and 8 bases, there was a span of 20 bases. This CDR3 has 14 amino acids. Germline V lookup: CDR1 SGHAT, CDR2 FQNNGV.

Remarks on this clone: A junction boundary mismatches the germline segment, possibly from a read error. The chain carries TRBV11-2 and TRBJ1-1; D possibly corresponds to TRBD1 (5 bases). Germline V gene sequence: CDR1 SGHAT, CDR2 FQNNGV. The length of the CDR3 is 15 residues. CDR3 region: CASSLGDGVKTEAFF. CDR3 bases: TGTGCCAGCAGCTTGGGGGACGGGGTGAAAACTGAAGCTTTCTTT.

The CDR3 nucleotides read TGTGCCAGCAGCCAAGGGAGGAACACCATATATTTT. Its translation: CASSQGRNTIYF. V is TRBV4-2 and J is TRBJ1-3; D gene uncertain. The CDR3 sequence is 12 residues long. CDR1 LGHNA and CDR2 YNFKEQ come from the germline V gene. V was trimmed by 1 base and J by 7 bases, leaving 5 bases between them.

The V and J genes are TRBV18 and TRBJ2-2, with TRBD1 identical over 9 bases. Germline V gene sequence: CDR1 KGHSH, CDR2 LQKENI. J lost 1 base, V lost 4 bases, and 1 base had no gene match. This CDR3 contains 15 residues. CDR3: CASSRDRENTGELFF. The CDR3 DNA is TGTGCCAGCTCACGGGACAGGGAGAACACCGGGGAGCTGTTTTTT.

This chain uses TRBV12-3 or TRBV12-4 with TRBJ1-2; TRBD1 might be the D (5 bases). The CDR3 is made up of 13 amino acids. With 4 bases removed from V and 8 bases from J, the gap between germline ends came to 14 bases. The CDR3 nucleotides read TGTGCCAGCAGTTCTAGGGGTGGTCGGGGCTACACCTTC. Translating gives CASSSRGGRGYTF.

V is TRBV7-9 and J is TRBJ1-1; the D gene is possibly TRBD1 (5 bases). Germline assignment: CDR1 SEHNR and CDR2 FQNEAQ (reference sequence). The length of the CDR3 is 12 residues. The V end was cut by 3 bases, the J end by 7 bases, with 9 bases between. CDR3 loop: CASSLQGFEAFF. For the CDR3, the DNA is TGTGCCAGCAGCTTGCAGGGATTTGAAGCTTTCTTT.

This rearrangement joins TRBV6-1 to TRBJ1-1; D unclear. Trimming stripped 2 bases from V and 1 base from J, with 8 bases between. This CDR3 is 14 amino acids long. The germline gives CDR1 MNHNS, CDR2 SASEGT. The CDR3 DNA reads TGTGCCAGCAGTGAAATCGGTGCGAACACTGAAGCTTTCTTT. Translation gives CASSEIGANTEAFF.

The chain employs TRBV25-1 and TRBJ2-7, with 11 bases fitting TRBD1. V lost 2 bases and J lost 5; bases outside the gene matches: 5. Germline values: CDR1 MGHDK, CDR2 SYGVNS. The CDR3 is 15 residues long. This CDR3 reads CASSEGGTGGDEQYF. In DNA form, the CDR3 reads TGTGCCAGCAGTGAAGGCGGGACAGGGGGGGACGAGCAGTACTTC.

The genes are TRBV7-9 and TRBJ1-1; TRBD1 is a possible D gene (5 bases). Trimming shortened V by 1 base and J by 5 bases, and 20 bases separated the two germline ends. This CDR3 spans 17 amino acids. CDR1 is SEHNR and CDR2 is FQNEAQ in the germline V gene (reference sequence). Here the CDR3 reads CASSLGSPVGTRTEAFF. DNA of the CDR3: TGTGCCAGCAGCTTAGGATCCCCCGTCGGGACCAGAACTGAAGCTTTCTTT.

The gene calls are TRBV4-1 and TRBJ1-2; D is uncertain. Germline V gene sequence: CDR1 MGHRA, CDR2 YSYEKL. Trimming shortened V by 5 bases and J by 3 bases, and 10 bases separated the two germline ends. This CDR3 has 13 residues. CDR3 region: CASSDLGYYGYTF. The CDR3 DNA follows: TGCGCCAGCAGCGACCTGGGCTACTATGGCTACACCTTC.

The chain carries TRBV29-1 and TRBJ2-5; maybe TRBD2 (6 bases). The CDR3 sequence is 13 residues long. Deletions cut 7 bases from V and 5 bases from J, with 17 bases between. Germline CDR1 is SQVTM and CDR2 is ANQGSEA. CDR3 DNA: TGCAGCGGGGGAGGCCCCCGAGGGGAGACCCAGTACTTC. Protein product: CSGGGPRGETQYF.

J is TRBJ2-7 and V is TRBV25-1; TRBD1 agrees at 10 bases. The CDR3 has 16 amino acids. V trimming: 4 bases; J trimming: 2 bases; junction bases outside the gene matches: 8. Per the germline V gene, CDR1 is MGHDK and CDR2 is SYGVNS. CDR3 sequence reads: CASSGSGQGWTYEQYF. Written as DNA, the CDR3 is TGTGCCAGCAGTGGCTCGGGACAGGGGTGGACCTACGAGCAGTACTTC.

This chain uses TRBV29-1 with TRBJ1-3; D ambiguous. The CDR3 runs to 14 residues. CDR1 is SQVTM, CDR2 ANQGSEA, per germline. The ends were cut back, 5 bases at V and 0 bases at J, with 11 bases in the middle. CDR3 nucleotides: TGCAGCGTTACGGACCATAGCTCTGGAAACACCATATATTTT. The encoded protein is CSVTDHSSGNTIYF.

This clone was seen only a few times. DNA of the CDR3: TGTGCCAGCAGCCCAGTGGCTTCAGAGTCTGGAAACACCATATATTTT. It codes for CASSPVASESGNTIYF. The rearrangement joins TRBV7-8 to TRBJ1-3, with no clear D. CDR1 and CDR2 (germline): SGHVS, FQNEAQ. The CDR3 has 16 amino acids. Between the trimmed V and J ends, which lost 5 bases and 1 base, there was a span of 15 bases.

The V and J genes are TRBV29-1 and TRBJ2-5, with D tentatively TRBD1 (6 bases). Germline CDR1 is SQVTM and CDR2 is ANQGSEA. The CDR3 extends over 13 amino acids. V lost 0 bases, J lost 2 bases, and 7 bases lay in between. The CDR3, as DNA: TGCAGCGTTGAAGATAGGGGGCAAGAGACCCAGTACTTC. This gives the protein CSVEDRGQETQYF.

This rearrangement joins TRBV5-6 to TRBJ2-1; D is perhaps TRBD1 or TRBD2 (5 bases each). From germline, CDR1 is SGHDT and CDR2 YYEEEE. The CDR3 is 16 residues long. V lost 4 bases, J lost 9 bases, and 23 bases lay in between. This CDR3 reads CASSLRPNSRGGEQFF. DNA of the CDR3: TGTGCCAGCAGCCTCCGTCCCAATTCCCGGGGCGGTGAGCAGTTCTTC.

This chain uses TRBV6-5 with TRBJ1-2, with 7 bases fitting TRBD1. In germline, CDR1 is MNHEY, CDR2 SVGAGI. The CDR3 has 14 amino acids. The trim removed 7 bases at V and 6 bases at J, leaving 11 bases unmatched. The CDR3 bases are TGTGCCAGCACCCAGACAGGGACTGAGCATGGCTACACCTTC. Encoded protein: CASTQTGTEHGYTF.

This clone was seen just once. The rearrangement joins TRBV6-5 to TRBJ2-1; D may be TRBD1 (6 bases). The CDR3 runs 13 residues. CDR1 and CDR2 (germline): MNHEY, SVGAGI. Trimming removed 8 bases at V and 4 bases at J, with 12 bases between. The CDR3 DNA is TGTGCCAGCTTAGACCAGGGGTACAATGAGCAGTTCTTC. Translated, it gives CASLDQGYNEQFF.